One T cell receptor beta chain is described in this entry. This record belongs to a study of blood T cell repertoires in COVID-19. Study at large: Italy, Spain and the United States were the sources of the convalescent and acute COVID-19 samples.

The germline V gene has CDR1 SGHRS and CDR2 YFSETQ. The CDR3 spans 15 residues. Trimming shortened V by 4 bases and J by 2 bases, and 16 bases separated the two germline ends. The method was immunoSEQ multiplex PCR; TCRdb's version includes in-frame clones alone and lacks a portion of them. The table has a few hundred thousand clones, 84% seen once; the top ten hold less than 2%. This TCR derives from a woman between 40 and 55 years old who had recovered from COVID-19. The genes are TRBV5-1 and TRBJ2-7, with a weak D call TRBD1 (6 bases). Material for sequencing was peripheral blood. CDR3 region: CASSQSGTNTYEQYF. DNA for the CDR3: TGCGCCAGCAGCCAATCCGGGACAAACACCTACGAGCAGTACTTC.